These 27 T cell receptor beta chains share one sample of origin, sequenced in a study of blood T cell repertoires in COVID-19. Sequencing used immunoSEQ multiplex PCR; TCRdb keeps in-frame clones, though not all of them. The data contain some 160,000 clones, approximately 80% of them seen just once; the ten biggest clones take up 14%. Sequencing was carried out using peripheral blood. Receptor source: a woman of 80 years or more with acute or convalescent COVID-19.

The chain's CDR3 is CASSPGLAGGTDTQYF. CDR3 DNA: TGTGCCAGCAGCCCGGGACTAGCGGGAGGTACAGATACGCAGTATTTT. This chain connects TRBV5-4 to TRBJ2-3; 15 nucleotides match TRBD2. Germline lookup yields CDR1 SGHNT and CDR2 YYREEE (reference sequence). The CDR3 is made up of 16 amino acids. The trim removed 4 bases at V and 3 bases at J, leaving 3 bases unmatched.

The chain recombines TRBV28 with TRBJ2-7; 7 bases are a match to TRBD1. The length of the CDR3 is 16 residues. CDR1 and CDR2 from the germline V gene are MDHEN and SYDVKM. V shed 3 bases, J shed 1 base, and the junction held 9 bases outside the gene matches. The CDR3 region is CASSFQPGQLSYEQYF. CDR3 bases: TGTGCCAGCAGTTTTCAACCGGGACAGCTATCCTACGAGCAGTACTTC.

This clone has more than one count but fewer than ten. This chain uses TRBV5-6 with TRBJ2-1; TRBD2 matches at 7 bases. The germline V gene has CDR1 SGHDT and CDR2 YYEEEE. Germline trimming cut 1 base from V and 4 bases from J; bases unmatched to any gene: 5. CDR3 length equals 15 residues. This chain's CDR3 is CASSLWEGLYNEQFF. CDR3 DNA sequence: TGTGCCAGCAGCTTGTGGGAGGGCCTTTACAATGAGCAGTTCTTC.

The chain couples TRBV6-5 to TRBJ2-7, with D perhaps TRBD2 (5 bases). Germline loops: CDR1 MNHEY, CDR2 SVGAGI. The CDR3 loop spans 15 amino acids. Between the trimmed V and J ends, which lost 5 bases and 0 bases, there was a span of 14 bases. The CDR3 coding sequence is TGTGCCAGCAGTACCGTCACGGGAAGCTCCTACGAGCAGTACTTC. Amino acids: CASSTVTGSSYEQYF.

This clone appeared a single time. The chain recombines TRBV19 with TRBJ1-2; unclear D gene. V lost 6 bases, J lost 0 bases, and 5 bases lay in between. CDR3 size: 12 residues. The germline V gene encodes CDR1 LNHDA and CDR2 SQIVND (reference sequence). CDR3 DNA sequence: TGTGCCAGTAGCCAATCTAACTATGGCTACACCTTC. This codes for CASSQSNYGYTF.

This rearrangement joins TRBV5-1 to TRBJ2-7, with D tentatively TRBD2 (6 bases). Germline-derived CDR1 and CDR2 are SGHRS and YFSETQ. CDR3 length: 14 amino acids. V was cut by 5 bases and J by 3 bases, with 15 bases left in between. For the CDR3, the DNA is TGCGCCAGCAGACTTCGGGACTCCCTCTACGAGCAGTACTTC. Its protein is CASRLRDSLYEQYF.

CDR3 loop: CASSLNRGLGNSPLHF. CDR3 coding DNA: TGTGCCAGCAGCTTAAACAGGGGGCTCGGAAATTCACCCCTCCACTTT. J is TRBJ1-6 and V is TRBV7-2, with 9 bases matching TRBD1. V lost 2 bases to trimming and J lost 7 bases; unmatched junction nucleotides: 6. The CDR3 sequence is 16 residues long. Germline CDR1 reads SGHTA; CDR2 reads FQGNSA.

The CDR3 sequence: CASSSQGASGGYTF. Written as DNA, the CDR3 is TGTGCCAGCAGTTCCCAGGGGGCATCTGGTGGCTACACCTTC. The chain couples TRBV27 to TRBJ1-2, with 8 bases that match TRBD1. Losses at the gene ends were 4 bases for V and 7 bases for J; bases not matched to a gene: 8. There are 14 residues in the CDR3. Germline lookup yields CDR1 MNHEY and CDR2 SMNVEV (reference sequence).

The CDR3 coding sequence is TGCGCCAGCAGCATCCAGTCGAACAATGAGCAGTTCTTC. This encodes CASSIQSNNEQFF. V and J are TRBV5-1 and TRBJ2-1; D remains ambiguous. Trimming removed 4 bases at V and 5 bases at J, with 10 bases between. Germline V gene data show CDR1 as SGHRS and CDR2 as YFSETQ. This CDR3 spans 13 amino acids.

The chain carries TRBV10-1 and TRBJ2-7; 11 nucleotides match TRBD1. J lost 6 bases, V lost 4 bases, and 8 bases had no gene match. The CDR3 sequence is 15 residues long. CDR1 and CDR2 from the germline V gene are WNHNN and SYGVQD (reference sequence). DNA for the CDR3: TGCGCCAGCAGTGGGCCGGGACAGGGGGTTGGCGAGCAGTACTTC. Translation gives CASSGPGQGVGEQYF.

The chain has TRBV30 and TRBJ1-3; the D is unclear. Germline CDR1 GTSNPN, CDR2 SVGIG (reference sequence). The CDR3 covers 13 residues. The V end was cut by 7 bases, the J end by 1 base, with 11 bases between. The CDR3 loop reads CASRGESGNTIYF. The CDR3 DNA is TGTGCCTCACGGGGAGAATCTGGAAACACCATATATTTT.

The chain couples TRBV7-2 to TRBJ2-5; D uncertain. The V gene's germline CDR1 is SGHTA and CDR2 FQGNSA. V lost 1 base to trimming and J lost 1 base, with 7 bases between them. The CDR3 sequence is 14 residues long. CDR3 amino acids: CASSLVWLQETQYF. Here the CDR3 DNA reads TGTGCCAGCAGCTTAGTATGGCTCCAAGAGACCCAGTACTTC.

The chain is built from TRBV6-5 and TRBJ2-6; TRBD1 is a possible D gene (6 bases). V lost 5 bases to trimming and J lost 3 bases, with 8 bases between them. The CDR3 sequence is 14 residues long. Germline values: CDR1 MNHEY, CDR2 SVGAGI. In DNA, the CDR3 is TGTGCCAGCAGTACAGGGAGTGGGGCCAACGTCCTGACTTTC. This sequence encodes CASSTGSGANVLTF.

The table lists this clone with a few counts. This chain connects TRBV11-1 to TRBJ1-3; D perhaps matches TRBD1 (5 bases). The CDR3 contains 14 residues. The V end lost 5 bases, the J end lost 2 bases, and 10 bases lay between the germline ends. Germline loops: CDR1 SGHAT, CDR2 FQDESV (reference sequence). CDR3 coding DNA: TGTGCCAGCAGCCCCTCGGGGGCTGGAAACACCATATATTTT. Translating it yields CASSPSGAGNTIYF. Based on the CDR3 plus reference TRBV11-1 and TRBJ1-3, the full variable domain is EAEVAQSPRYKITEKSQAVAFWCDPISGHATLYWYRQILGQGPELLVQFQDESVVDDSQLPKDRFSAERLKGVDSTLKIQPAELGDSAMYLCASSPSGAGNTIYFGEGSWLTVV.

This clone was observed a handful of times. This sequence joins TRBV7-9 and TRBJ2-2, with TRBD2 matching over 12 bases. The CDR3 length is 18 residues. Germline CDR1 reads SEHNR; CDR2 reads FQNEAQ (reference sequence). The trim removed 2 bases at V and 5 bases at J, leaving 9 bases unmatched. CDR3 DNA: TGTGCCAGCAGCTTACTAGCGGGAGGGCCGGCTCGGACCGGGGAGCTGTTTTTT. Encoded protein: CASSLLAGGPARTGELFF.

V is TRBV5-6 and J is TRBJ2-2; a possible D gene is TRBD1 (5 bases). This CDR3 is built from 15 residues. V lost 0 bases to trimming and J lost 4 bases, with 10 bases between them. Germline V gene sequence: CDR1 SGHDT, CDR2 YYEEEE. CDR3 DNA: TGTGCCAGCAGCTTGGGTCGCAGGGTCACCGGGGAGCTGTTTTTT. This gives the protein CASSLGRRVTGELFF.

The chain has TRBV10-2 and TRBJ2-2; no definite D call. CDR1 is WSHSY and CDR2 is SAAADI in the germline V gene. With 4 bases removed from V and 0 bases from J, the gap between germline ends came to 12 bases. CDR3 length equals 16 residues. The CDR3 region is CASSGRRSANTGELFF. DNA of the CDR3: TGCGCCAGCAGTGGCCGGCGGAGCGCGAACACCGGGGAGCTGTTTTTT.

This clone was detected a few times. The rearrangement uses TRBV19 and TRBJ2-7; tentative D call: TRBD1 (5 bases). Germline loops: CDR1 LNHDA, CDR2 SQIVND (reference sequence). The CDR3 extends over 13 amino acids. Trimming stripped 7 bases from V and 3 bases from J, with 13 bases between. The CDR3 protein is CASKLGADYEQYF. The CDR3 bases are TGTGCCAGTAAATTAGGGGCAGACTACGAGCAGTACTTC.

This sequence joins TRBV10-3 and TRBJ1-2; 9 bases are a match to TRBD1. The germline gives CDR1 ENHRY, CDR2 SYGVKD. The trim removed 8 bases at V and 6 bases at J, leaving 7 bases unmatched. The CDR3 totals 13 residues. CDR3 residues: CAIAGTGKDGYTF. The CDR3 region has the DNA TGTGCCATCGCAGGGACAGGGAAGGATGGCTACACCTTC.

This chain connects TRBV10-3 to TRBJ1-2; maybe TRBD1 (6 bases). CDR3 length equals 17 residues. CDR1 and CDR2 (germline): ENHRY, SYGVKD. V shed 0 bases and J shed 1 base, with 15 bases lying between them. The CDR3 loop is CAISESGARGSNYGYTF. As DNA, the CDR3 is TGTGCCATCAGTGAGTCGGGGGCCCGAGGTAGTAACTATGGCTACACCTTC.

V usage is TRBV5-1 and J usage is TRBJ1-1; D unclear. The V gene lost 2 bases and the J gene lost 4 bases, with 12 bases spanning the gap. Germline V gene lookup returns CDR1 SGHRS and CDR2 YFSETQ. CDR3 length equals 14 residues. In DNA, the CDR3 is TGCGCCAGCAGCTTATCCGTCTTAGTCACTGAAGCTTTCTTT. This encodes CASSLSVLVTEAFF.

This chain connects TRBV30 to TRBJ1-3; D unresolved. The ends were cut back, 5 bases at V and 0 bases at J, with 8 bases in the middle. The length of the CDR3 is 13 residues. Germline values: CDR1 GTSNPN, CDR2 SVGIG (reference sequence). The CDR3 region has the DNA TGTGCCTGGGAAGGGAGCTCTGGAAACACCATATATTTT. Its protein product is CAWEGSSGNTIYF. The entire variable domain, with the rest obtained from reference TRBV30 and TRBJ1-3, is as follows: SQTIHQWPATLVQPVGSPLSLECTVEGTSNPNLYWYRQAAGRGLQLLFYSVGIGQISSEVPQNLSASRPQDRQFILSSKKLLLSDSGFYLCAWEGSSGNTIYFGEGSWLTVV.

The chain combines TRBV4-2 with TRBJ2-1; 12 bases map to TRBD2. This CDR3 region has 18 residues. From germline, CDR1 is LGHNA and CDR2 YNFKEQ. Trimming at V came to 4 bases and at J to 5 bases, leaving 12 bases not matched to a gene. The CDR3 nucleotides are TGTGCCAGCAGCCGAGAGACTAGCGGGAGTACGGGCGACAATGAGCAGTTCTTC. Protein sequence: CASSRETSGSTGDNEQFF.

This chain joins TRBV6-1 and TRBJ1-1; the D gene is possibly TRBD1 (6 bases). The CDR3 totals 19 residues. The germline CDR1 and CDR2 sequences are MNHNS and SASEGT. V was pared by 1 base and J by 5 bases, with 26 bases between. CDR3 loop: CASSEVSEAGAYRGTEAFF. The CDR3 region has the DNA TGTGCCAGCAGTGAAGTTTCCGAGGCGGGGGCGTATCGGGGGACTGAAGCTTTCTTT.

The rearrangement joins TRBV6-5 to TRBJ1-5, with 7 positions matching TRBD1. Germline CDR1 reads MNHEY; CDR2 reads SVGAGI. Losses at the gene ends were 8 bases for V and 5 bases for J; bases not matched to a gene: 9. The CDR3 is 14 residues long. The CDR3 spells CASDETGLYQPQHF. The CDR3 bases are TGTGCCAGCGATGAGACAGGGCTCTATCAGCCCCAGCATTTT.

V is TRBV19 and J is TRBJ2-1, with 9 nucleotides matching TRBD2. Germline V lookup: CDR1 LNHDA, CDR2 SQIVND (reference sequence). This CDR3 comprises 15 residues. J was trimmed by 9 bases and V by 3 bases; bases with no gene match: 9. CDR3 protein: CASSMAAGGSGEQFF. CDR3 nucleotides: TGTGCCAGTAGTATGGCAGCGGGGGGATCCGGTGAGCAGTTCTTC.

This clone was counted at least ten times. The chain joins TRBV3-1 (or the pseudogene TRBV3-2) to TRBJ1-2, with 7 bases matching TRBD1. Germline trimming cut 1 base from V and 8 bases from J; bases unmatched to any gene: 7. The germline CDR1 and CDR2 sequences are LGHDT and YNNKEL (reference sequence). This CDR3 is built from 14 residues. The CDR3: CASSQGDSVRGYTF. CDR3 bases: TGTGCCAGCAGCCAAGGGGACAGCGTTCGGGGCTACACCTTC.